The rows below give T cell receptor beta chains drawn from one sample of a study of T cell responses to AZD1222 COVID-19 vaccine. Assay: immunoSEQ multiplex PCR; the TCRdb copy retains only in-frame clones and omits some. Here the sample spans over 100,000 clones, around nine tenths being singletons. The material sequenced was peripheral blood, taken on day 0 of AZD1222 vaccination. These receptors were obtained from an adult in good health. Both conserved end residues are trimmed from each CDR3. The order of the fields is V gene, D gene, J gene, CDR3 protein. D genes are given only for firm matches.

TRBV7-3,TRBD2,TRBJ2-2,ASSSWTSGGTGELF
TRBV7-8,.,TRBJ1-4,ASSLGSVATNEKLF
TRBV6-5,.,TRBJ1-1,ASRRLTEAF
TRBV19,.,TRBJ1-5,ASSIEASRGNQPQH
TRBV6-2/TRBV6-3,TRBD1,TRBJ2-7,ASSKAQGADTYEQY
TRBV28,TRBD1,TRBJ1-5,ASSLSDRGRKPQH
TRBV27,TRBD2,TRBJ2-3,ASSLYSGASTDTQY
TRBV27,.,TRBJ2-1,ASTGTNNEQF
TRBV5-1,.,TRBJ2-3,ASSLALAGASTDTQY
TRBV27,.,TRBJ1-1,ASSAGPGSGDTEAF
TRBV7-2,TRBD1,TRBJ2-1,ASSPTTGYNEQF
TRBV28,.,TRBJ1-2,ASSSTFGYT
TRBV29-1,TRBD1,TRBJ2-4,SVERLGGQGFSQNIQY
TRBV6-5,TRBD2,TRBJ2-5,AIGRLAGGQETQY
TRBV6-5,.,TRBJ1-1,ASSPQRVTNTEAF
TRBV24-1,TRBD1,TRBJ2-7,ATSDPRQGIGEQY
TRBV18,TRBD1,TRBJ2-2,ASSSGQAGTGELF
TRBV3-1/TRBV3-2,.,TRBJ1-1,ASSQGTKYAF
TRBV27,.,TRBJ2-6,ASSLSPGTGANVLT
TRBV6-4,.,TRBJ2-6,ASSGSGANVLT
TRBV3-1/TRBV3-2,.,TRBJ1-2,ASSHSGTSLRGYT
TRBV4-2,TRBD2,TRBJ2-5,ASSPGTSGRTQY
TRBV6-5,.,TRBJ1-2,ASSYSELYGNYGYT
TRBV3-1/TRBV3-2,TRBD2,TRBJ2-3,ASSLRTSGGTDTQY
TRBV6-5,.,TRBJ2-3,AASLGGPFTDTQY
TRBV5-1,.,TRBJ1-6,ASSSTGTNSPLH
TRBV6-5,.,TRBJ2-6,ASSFLLDGANVLT
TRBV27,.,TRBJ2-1,ASSYSSYNEQF
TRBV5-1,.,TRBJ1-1,ASSSTAGTRGEAF
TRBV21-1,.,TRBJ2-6,ASSKQRMAYSGANVLT
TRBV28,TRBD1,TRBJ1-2,ASSLNRGYGYT
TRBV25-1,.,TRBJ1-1,ASSALSETAEAF
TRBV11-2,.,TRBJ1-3,ASPLGGSGNTIY
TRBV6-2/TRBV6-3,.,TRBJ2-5,ASSYVAGAVPETQY
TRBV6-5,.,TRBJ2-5,ASTRTPGYQETQY
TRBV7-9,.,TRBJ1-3,ASSPDLTGTITLGNTIY
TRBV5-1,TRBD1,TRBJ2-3,ASSLGGYWDRSTDTQY
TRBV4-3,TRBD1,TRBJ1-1,ASSQERTGWDTEAF
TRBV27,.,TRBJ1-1,ASSFRGGTEAF
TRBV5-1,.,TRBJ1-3,ASSLAWDFSGNTIY
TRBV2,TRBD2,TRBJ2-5,ASSGRNSGRQETQY
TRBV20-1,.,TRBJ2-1,SAMRFDEQF
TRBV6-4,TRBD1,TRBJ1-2,ASSDSGYPGTGFGYT
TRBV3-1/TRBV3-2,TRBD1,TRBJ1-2,ASSPLDRDNYGYT
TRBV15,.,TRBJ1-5,ATRALPGAEGNRPQH